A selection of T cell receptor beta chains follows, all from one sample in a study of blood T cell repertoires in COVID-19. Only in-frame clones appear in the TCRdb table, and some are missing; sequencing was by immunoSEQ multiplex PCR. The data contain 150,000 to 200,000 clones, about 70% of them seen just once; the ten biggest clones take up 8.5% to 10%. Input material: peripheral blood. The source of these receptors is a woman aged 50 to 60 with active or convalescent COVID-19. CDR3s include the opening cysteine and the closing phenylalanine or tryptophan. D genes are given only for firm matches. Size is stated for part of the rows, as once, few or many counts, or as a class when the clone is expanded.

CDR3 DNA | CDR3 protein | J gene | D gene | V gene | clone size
TGTGCCAGCAGTGAAGTGGTAGCGGGAGAATACGAGCAGTACTTC | CASSEVVAGEYEQYF | TRBJ2-7 | TRBD2 | TRBV25-1 | .
TGTGCCAGCAGCCGACTCGGGACAGGGGCCTACAATGAGCAGTTCTTC | CASSRLGTGAYNEQFF | TRBJ2-1 | TRBD1 | TRBV7-6 | .
TGTGCCACCAGCAGGCGACTAGCGGGAGGTCCGGGGGAGCAGTACTTC | CATSRRLAGGPGEQYF | TRBJ2-7 | TRBD2 | TRBV15 | .
TGCGCCAGCAGCCCCGAAAGGGGAAACTCTGGGGCCAACGTCCTGACTTTC | CASSPERGNSGANVLTF | TRBJ2-6 | . | TRBV5-1 | .
TGTGCCAGCAGCTCCGGGACAGAGGGGGCAGATACGCAGTATTTT | CASSSGTEGADTQYF | TRBJ2-3 | TRBD1 | TRBV5-6 | .
TGTGCCAGCAGTTCCCGGGCCTACAATGAGCAGTTCTTC | CASSSRAYNEQFF | TRBJ2-1 | . | TRBV12-3/TRBV12-4 | .
TGTGCCAGCAGTTACTTCCCCGACAGTAGCAATCAGCCCCAGCATTTT | CASSYFPDSSNQPQHF | TRBJ1-5 | . | TRBV6-2/TRBV6-3 | .
TGTGCCAGCAGTGTGGAGGTGCGGGGTACGCAGTATTTT | CASSVEVRGTQYF | TRBJ2-3 | . | TRBV2 | few
TGTGCCAGCACTCGAGACATCCCCCCCTACGAGCAGTACTTC | CASTRDIPPYEQYF | TRBJ2-7 | . | TRBV2 | few
TGTGCCAGCTCACCATACCCGGAGGGAGGCAATCAGCCCCAGCATTTT | CASSPYPEGGNQPQHF | TRBJ1-5 | . | TRBV18 | .
TGTGCCAGCAGCCACGCAGAAAACTACGAGCAGTACTTC | CASSHAENYEQYF | TRBJ2-7 | . | TRBV4-2 | once
TGCGCCAGCAGCATAAGACAGGGCGATAATTCACCCCTCCACTTT | CASSIRQGDNSPLHF | TRBJ1-6 | TRBD1 | TRBV5-1 | .
TGTGCCAGCAGCAGCGGACAGGTGAACACTGAAGCTTTCTTT | CASSSGQVNTEAFF | TRBJ1-1 | TRBD1 | TRBV7-2 | .
TGCGCCAGCAGCCAAGCGCGGGGGGTAAATACGCAGTATTTT | CASSQARGVNTQYF | TRBJ2-3 | TRBD2 | TRBV4-3 | .
TGTGCCAGCAGCGCCGGGACACTTTCTTCACTCCACTTT | CASSAGTLSSLHF | TRBJ1-6 | . | TRBV7-2 | many
TGTGCCTGGGGGCCCGGAGCTTTCGGCTACACCTTC | CAWGPGAFGYTF | TRBJ1-2 | . | TRBV30 | .
TGTGCCAGCAGCCCAGGTCGGATAGGCCTGGACTATGGCTACACCTTC | CASSPGRIGLDYGYTF | TRBJ1-2 | . | TRBV7-9 | few
TGTGCCAGCTCACCACCGAGTGCGCAGACCCAGTACTTC | CASSPPSAQTQYF | TRBJ2-5 | . | TRBV18 | .
TGTGCCAGCAGCTTGGATGGGACAGGGGGATCCCCCTTCTATGGCTACACCTTC | CASSLDGTGGSPFYGYTF | TRBJ1-2 | TRBD1 | TRBV5-4 | .
TGTGCCAGCATACGTGACAGGGGGCGTGAGGGCTACACCTTC | CASIRDRGREGYTF | TRBJ1-2 | TRBD1 | TRBV25-1 | .
TGTGCCAGCAGCTTGGCCGGGACAACTAATGAAAAACTGTTTTTT | CASSLAGTTNEKLFF | TRBJ1-4 | . | TRBV5-8 | .
TGTGCCGTTACTAGCGGGGGGTCCGGGGAGACCCAGTACTTC | CAVTSGGSGETQYF | TRBJ2-5 | TRBD2 | TRBV30 | .
TGTGCCAGTAGTCCTACAGGGGTCCCCTACGAGCAGTACTTC | CASSPTGVPYEQYF | TRBJ2-7 | TRBD1 | TRBV19 | .
TGTGCCAGCAGCCAAGGAAGGGACAGAAGAAACATTCAGTACTTC | CASSQGRDRRNIQYF | TRBJ2-4 | TRBD1 | TRBV14 | many
TGTGCCAGCAGCCAGACTAGAGCGGGGGATGAGCAGTTCTTC | CASSQTRAGDEQFF | TRBJ2-1 | TRBD2 | TRBV7-2 | once
TGTGCCAGCAGGGCCCGAGGGAACTATGGCTACACCTTC | CASRARGNYGYTF | TRBJ1-2 | . | TRBV27 | few
TGTGCCAGCAGCCAAGATATCCACGAGCAGTACTTC | CASSQDIHEQYF | TRBJ2-7 | . | TRBV4-2 | .
TGTGCCAGCAGGCCAGGGGGGTACACTGAAGCTTTCTTT | CASRPGGYTEAFF | TRBJ1-1 | TRBD1 | TRBV25-1 | once
TGTGCCAGCAGTCTAGACAGGCTGAACACTGAAGCTTTCTTT | CASSLDRLNTEAFF | TRBJ1-1 | . | TRBV27 | .